The entry that follows covers one TCR beta chain sequence. Its antigen is still unknown. Amplification used 60 Vbeta primers and 13 Jbeta primers. Clones were read by immunoSEQ multiplex PCR, and TCRdb kept only the in-frame ones, dropping some. Of about 50,000 clones listed, around 82% are singletons. The sample is drawn from a study of cytomegalovirus exposure and HLA in healthy donors. Overall study findings and caveats: According to the study, 180 or so TCR beta chains were cytomegalovirus-associated. In a later analysis, compared with equally common non-associated chains, HLA-associated beta chains were more expanded.

The CDR3 covers 15 residues. Germline V gene data show CDR1 as MNHNY and CDR2 as SVGAGI (reference sequence). After removal of 5 bases from V and 10 bases from J, the junction contained 12 bases not matched to a gene. The V gene is TRBV6-6, the J gene TRBJ2-2, with 8 bases lining up with TRBD1. This clonotype was obtained from a man aged 25-45 years in good health and CMV-seropositive. Sample: PBMCs. CDR3 protein: CASSVPDRDAMELFF. The CDR3 bases are TGTGCCAGCAGTGTCCCGGACAGGGACGCAATGGAGCTGTTTTTT.